This TCR beta chain was identified in a study of cytomegalovirus exposure and HLA in healthy donors. The germline V gene encodes CDR1 SGHTA and CDR2 FQGTGA. The CDR3 is made up of 17 amino acids. V lost 0 bases to trimming and J lost 1 base; unmatched junction nucleotides: 6. Profiling relied on immunoSEQ multiplex PCR, and the TCRdb table lists in-frame clones only, not all of them. Among around 50,000 clones listed, roughly 93% were seen once. The sample consisted of PBMCs. The J gene is TRBJ1-1, the V gene TRBV7-3; 9 nucleotides match TRBD1. The TCR was taken from a woman between 18 and 30 years old in good health and CMV-seronegative. CDR3 DNA: TGTGCCAGCAGCTTAACGGGACAGGGTATGGGGAACACTGAAGCTTTCTTT. Its translation is CASSLTGQGMGNTEAFF.